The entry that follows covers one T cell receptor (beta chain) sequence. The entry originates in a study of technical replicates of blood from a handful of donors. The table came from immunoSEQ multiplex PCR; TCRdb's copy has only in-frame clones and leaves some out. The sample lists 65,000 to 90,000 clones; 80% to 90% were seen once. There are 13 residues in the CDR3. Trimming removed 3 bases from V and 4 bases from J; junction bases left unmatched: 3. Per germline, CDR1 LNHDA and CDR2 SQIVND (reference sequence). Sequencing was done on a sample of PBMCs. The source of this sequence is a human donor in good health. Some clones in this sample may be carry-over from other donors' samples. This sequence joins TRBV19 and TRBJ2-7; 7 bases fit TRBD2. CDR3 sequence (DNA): TGTGCCAGTAGTATCGGGGAGGGGTACGAGCAGTACTTC. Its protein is CASSIGEGYEQYF.